The clone carrying this T cell receptor (beta chain) has only a few counts. The data were taken from a study of blood T cell repertoires in COVID-19. Study information: PBMCs, B-cell-depleted T cells, or T cells provided the cDNA or gDNA that made up the material.

Germline V gene data show CDR1 as SGHTS and CDR2 as YDEGEE. V gave up 4 bases and J gave up 7 bases; unmatched junction bases: 16. CDR3 length: 16 residues. Using immunoSEQ multiplex PCR, the repertoire was profiled, and TCRdb retains in-frame clones only, with some absent. The table lists some 130,000 clones, approximately 86% of them singletons. The gene calls are TRBV5-8 and TRBJ2-7; 8 nucleotides line up with TRBD1. Sequences were obtained from peripheral blood. The source is a woman between 65 and 79 years old with COVID-19, enrolled during active disease. This CDR3 is CASSGALDRGRMEQYF. Written as DNA, the CDR3 is TGTGCCAGCAGCGGGGCTCTAGACAGGGGCCGAATGGAGCAGTACTTC.